Reported below is one T cell receptor beta chain. The germline V and J ends were trimmed by 3 bases and 5 bases, with 10 bases remaining between them. The CDR3 runs to 13 residues. Germline V gene lookup returns CDR1 KGHDR and CDR2 SFDVKD. Sequenced by immunoSEQ multiplex PCR; TCRdb stores in-frame clones only, minus some. The sample records 200,000 to 300,000 clones, roughly 80% being singletons. These data come from a study of blood T cell repertoires in COVID-19. This rearrangement joins TRBV24-1 to TRBJ2-7; D gene unclear. This clonotype was sampled from a woman older than 75 with COVID-19, enrolled during active disease. Material for sequencing was peripheral blood. The CDR3 DNA sequence: TGTGCCACCAGTGATCCGCCGCCGGACGAGCAGTACTTC. Translation gives CATSDPPPDEQYF.